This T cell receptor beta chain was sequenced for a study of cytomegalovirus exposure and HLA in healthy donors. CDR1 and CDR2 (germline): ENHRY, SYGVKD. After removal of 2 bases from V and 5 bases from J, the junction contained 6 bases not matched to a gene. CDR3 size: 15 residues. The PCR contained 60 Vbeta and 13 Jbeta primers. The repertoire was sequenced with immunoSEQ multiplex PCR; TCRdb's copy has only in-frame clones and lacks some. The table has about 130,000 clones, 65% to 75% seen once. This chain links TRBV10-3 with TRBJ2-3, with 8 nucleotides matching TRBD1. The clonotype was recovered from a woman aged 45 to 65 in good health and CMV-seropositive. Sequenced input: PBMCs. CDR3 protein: CAISEARDRQDTQYF. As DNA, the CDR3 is TGTGCCATCAGTGAGGCTCGGGACAGGCAAGATACGCAGTATTTT.